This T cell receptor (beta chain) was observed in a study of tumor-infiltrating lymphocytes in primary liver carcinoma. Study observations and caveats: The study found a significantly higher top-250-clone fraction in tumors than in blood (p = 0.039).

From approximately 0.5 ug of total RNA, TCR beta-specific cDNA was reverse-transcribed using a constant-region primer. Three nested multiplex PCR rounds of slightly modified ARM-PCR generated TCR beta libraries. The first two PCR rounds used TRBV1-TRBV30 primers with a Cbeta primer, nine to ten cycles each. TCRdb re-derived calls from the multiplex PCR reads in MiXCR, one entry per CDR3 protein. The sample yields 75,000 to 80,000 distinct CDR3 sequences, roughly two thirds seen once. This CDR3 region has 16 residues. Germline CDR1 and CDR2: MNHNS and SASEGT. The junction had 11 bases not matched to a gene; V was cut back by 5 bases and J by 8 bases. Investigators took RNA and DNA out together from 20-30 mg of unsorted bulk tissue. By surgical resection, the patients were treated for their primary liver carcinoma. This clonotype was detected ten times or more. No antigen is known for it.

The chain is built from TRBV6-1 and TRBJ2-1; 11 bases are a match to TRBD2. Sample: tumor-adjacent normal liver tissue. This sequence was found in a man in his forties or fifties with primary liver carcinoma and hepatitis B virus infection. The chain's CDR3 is CASSQQGLTSGDEQFF. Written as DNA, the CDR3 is TGTGCCAGCAGTCAACAAGGGCTGACTAGCGGGGATGAGCAGTTCTTC.